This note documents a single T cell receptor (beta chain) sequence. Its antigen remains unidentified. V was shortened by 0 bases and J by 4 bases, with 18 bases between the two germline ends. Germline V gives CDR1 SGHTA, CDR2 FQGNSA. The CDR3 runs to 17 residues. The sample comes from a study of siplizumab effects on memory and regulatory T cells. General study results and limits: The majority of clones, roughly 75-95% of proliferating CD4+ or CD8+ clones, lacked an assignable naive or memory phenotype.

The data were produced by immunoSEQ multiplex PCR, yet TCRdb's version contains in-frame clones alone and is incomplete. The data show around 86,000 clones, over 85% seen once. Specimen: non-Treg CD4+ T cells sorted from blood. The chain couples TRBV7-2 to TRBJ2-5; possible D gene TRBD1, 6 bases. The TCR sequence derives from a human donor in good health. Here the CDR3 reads CASSLATHRVRGETQYF. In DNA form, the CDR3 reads TGTGCCAGCAGCTTAGCCACACACAGGGTCCGGGGAGAGACCCAGTACTTC.